This TCR beta chain was sequenced during a study of preoperative IRX-2 immunotherapy in early breast cancer. Documented treatment: preoperative locoregional IRX-2 cytokine immunotherapy. This phase Ib study tested locoregional IRX-2 cytokine immunotherapy given before surgery. TCRdb's table, derived via immunoSEQ multiplex PCR, lists solely in-frame clones and lacks some. This table has thousands of clones, around 75% appearing once. Trimming left V 0 bases short and J 0 bases short, with 12 bases between. The CDR3 has 16 residues. Germline lookup yields CDR1 MNHGY and CDR2 SAAAGT. This receptor was obtained from a human donor with breast cancer. This chain uses TRBV6-8 with TRBJ2-7; D is possibly TRBD1 (6 bases). The specimen was tumor tissue, collected before IRX-2 immunotherapy. As DNA, the CDR3 is TGTGCCAGCAGTTACTCCGCCGGGACATCCTCCTACGAGCAGTACTTC. Its translation: CASSYSAGTSSYEQYF.